These 27 T cell receptor beta chains share one sample of origin, sequenced in a study of T and B cells in COVID-19 patients. TRB rearrangements were amplified by multiplex PCR with BIOMED2 TRB-A/B primers. MiXCR, applied by TCRdb to the multiplex PCR reads, yields one record per CDR3 protein. The sample has 13,000 to 15,000 distinct CDR3 sequences, roughly 27% seen once. Blood genomic DNA input for TRB amplification was 250-500 ng. Sequenced sample: blood. Source of these receptors: a human donor who had recovered from COVID-19.

The genes are TRBV14 and TRBJ2-7; D is unresolved. V shed 3 bases and J shed 5 bases, with 5 bases lying between them. The length of the CDR3 is 11 residues. Per germline, CDR1 SGHDN and CDR2 FVKESK. CDR3 amino acids: CASSQFHEQYF. The CDR3 nucleotides are TGTGCCAGCAGCCAGTTTCACGAGCAGTACTTC.

This chain joins TRBV7-2 and TRBJ2-7; D is unresolved. CDR1 is SGHTA and CDR2 is FQGNSA in the germline V gene. The CDR3 is 13 amino acids. V was pared by 3 bases and J by 5 bases, with 11 bases between. The CDR3 region has the DNA TGTGCCAGCAGCTTTCTTGGGCTGGACGAGCAGTACTTC. It codes for CASSFLGLDEQYF.

For this clonotype: A much bigger clone sits one base away, suggesting this may be a read error. The J gene is TRBJ2-1, the V gene TRBV12-3 or TRBV12-4; maybe TRBD2 (5 bases). This CDR3 is 15 amino acids long. The CDR3 DNA reads TGTGCCAGCAGTTTATCACGGACGGGATCCCATGAGCAGCTCTTC. Its translation is CASSLSRTGSHEQLF.

The chain couples TRBV6-6 to TRBJ2-7; TRBD1 or TRBD2 may be the D gene (5 bases each). The CDR3 spans 16 residues. The V end lost 0 bases, the J end lost 2 bases, and 14 bases lay between the germline ends. Per the germline V gene, CDR1 is MNHNY and CDR2 is SVGAGI (reference sequence). CDR3 loop: CASSYSSRDGTYEQYF. The CDR3 DNA is TGTGCCAGCAGTTACTCGAGTCGGGACGGAACCTACGAGCAGTACTTC.

This clonotype was observed at least ten times. The genes are TRBV6-5 and TRBJ1-5; TRBD1 might be the D (6 bases). This CDR3 region has 13 residues. Trimming removed 8 bases from V and 4 bases from J, with 12 bases in between. Germline assignment: CDR1 MNHEY and CDR2 SVGAGI. CDR3 nucleotides: TGTGCCAGCCACCGGGACAAAAATCAGCCCCAGCATTTT. Translation: CASHRDKNQPQHF.

This clonotype was counted many times. This rearrangement joins TRBV6-1 to TRBJ1-2; no clear D. Germline CDR1 and CDR2: MNHNS and SASEGT. CDR3 size: 14 residues. V was pared by 7 bases and J by 4 bases, with 16 bases between. CDR3 coding DNA: TGTGCCAGCACGATGACAACGCCGGGCTATGGCTACACCTTC. Amino acids: CASTMTTPGYGYTF.

The chain has TRBV12-3 or TRBV12-4 and TRBJ1-2, with 7 nucleotides matching TRBD1. The CDR3 is 13 residues long. Trimming removed 3 bases from V and 4 bases from J; junction bases left unmatched: 2. CDR3 in DNA: TGTGCCAGCAGTTTGGCAGGGGGCTATGGCTACACCTTC. This sequence encodes CASSLAGGYGYTF.

Judged by abundance, this clonotype is medium-sized (0.01 to 0.1%). V and J are TRBV6-5 and TRBJ2-7, with 10 nucleotides matching TRBD1. The germline gives CDR1 MNHEY, CDR2 SVGAGI. The CDR3 runs to 12 residues. Losses at the gene ends were 8 bases for V and 3 bases for J; bases not matched to a gene: 1. CDR3 DNA: TGTGCCAGCGGGACAGGGGACTACGAGCAGTACTTC. Amino acid sequence: CASGTGDYEQYF.

Points on this clonotype: Being one base from a much bigger clone, this may be a read error. J is TRBJ1-5 and V is TRBV15, with D possibly matching TRBD1 (6 bases). V lost 5 bases to trimming and J lost 0 bases, with 17 bases between them. The length of the CDR3 is 17 residues. CDR1 is LNHNV and CDR2 is YYDKDF in the germline V gene (reference sequence). CDR3 nucleotides: TGTGCCACCAGCGGAACAGGGACACCCTCTAGCAATCAGCCCCAGCATTTT. Translating it yields CATSGTGTPSSNQPQHF.

This sequence joins TRBV5-1 and TRBJ2-2, with D tentatively TRBD1 (6 bases). The CDR3 covers 14 residues. Germline V CDR1 and CDR2: SGHRS, YFSETQ. V lost 3 bases and J 1 base, leaving 7 bases between the germline ends. The CDR3 loop is CASSWTENTGELFF. Here the CDR3 DNA reads TGCGCCAGCAGCTGGACAGAGAACACCGGGGAGCTGTTTTTT.

The chain links TRBV4-1 to TRBJ1-1; 7 bases are a match to TRBD1. The length of the CDR3 is 17 residues. Germline-derived CDR1 and CDR2 are MGHRA and YSYEKL. The junction had 16 bases not matched to a gene; V was cut back by 4 bases and J by 5 bases. CDR3 DNA: TGCGCCAGCAGCCTAAGGAGGGGGCGCGGGGGAGGGACTGAAGCTTTCTTT. It codes for CASSLRRGRGGGTEAFF.

In regard to this clonotype: A read error is possible here, since a much larger clone lies one base away. The V call is TRBV18, the J call TRBJ2-6; D might be TRBD2 (5 bases). Looked up from germline, CDR1 is KGHSH and CDR2 is LQKENI. The CDR3 loop spans 15 amino acids. V was trimmed by 11 bases and J by 1 base, leaving 15 bases between them. The CDR3 region is CARTTRGSGANVLTF. Written as DNA, the CDR3 is TGTGCCCGCACCACCCGGGGATCTGGGGCCAACGTCCTGACTTTC. The full variable domain, in which reference TRBV18 and TRBJ2-6 provide the parts outside the CDR3, is NAGVMQNPRHLVRRRGQEARLRCSPMKGHSHVYWYRQLPEEGLKFMVYLQKENIIDESGMPKERFSAEFPKEGPSILRIQQVVRGDSAAYFCARTTRGSGANVLTFGAGSRLTVL.

This clonotype was seen at least ten times. The chain joins TRBV6-5 to TRBJ1-6, with D hard to call. V dropped 2 bases and J dropped 6 bases, with 14 bases sitting between them. CDR1 is MNHEY and CDR2 is SVGAGI in the germline V gene. There are 16 residues in the CDR3. As DNA, the CDR3 is TGTGCCAGCAGTTACCCGACCCGAGGTGGTAATTCACCCCTCCACTTT. This sequence encodes CASSYPTRGGNSPLHF.

This clonotype was detected a few times. Here the CDR3 reads CASSFRQAGDQPQHF. CDR3 nucleotides: TGTGCCAGCAGCTTTCGACAGGCCGGGGATCAGCCCCAGCATTTT. The J gene is TRBJ1-5, the V gene TRBV5-6; D may be TRBD1 (6 bases). Germline values: CDR1 SGHDT, CDR2 YYEEEE. Trimming pared 2 bases from V and 5 bases from J, leaving 14 bases between. CDR3 length: 15 residues.

This chain's CDR3 is CASSYSRQGHDEQYF. Written as DNA, the CDR3 is TGTGCCAGCAGTTATTCTAGACAGGGCCATGACGAGCAGTACTTC. This chain uses TRBV6-5 with TRBJ2-7, with 7 bases that match TRBD1. CDR3 length equals 15 residues. The V gene's germline CDR1 is MNHEY and CDR2 SVGAGI. V trimming: 3 bases; J trimming: 5 bases; junction bases outside the gene matches: 10.

V and J are TRBV5-1 and TRBJ2-4, with D possibly matching TRBD1 (5 bases). Trimming left V 2 bases short and J 5 bases short, with 11 bases between. CDR3 length: 14 residues. Germline V gene data show CDR1 as SGHRS and CDR2 as YFSETQ. The chain's CDR3 is CASSFKGAENIQYF. The CDR3, as DNA: TGCGCCAGCAGCTTCAAAGGGGCGGAAAACATTCAGTACTTC.

Of note for this clonotype: A single base separates this from a much larger clone, so it may be a read error. The chain links TRBV18 to TRBJ1-4; D uncertain. This CDR3 spans 14 amino acids. The germline V gene encodes CDR1 KGHSH and CDR2 LQKENI. CDR3 protein: CANSPLVTNEKLFF. The CDR3, as DNA: TGTGCCAACTCACCACTAGTGACTAATGAAAAACTGTTTTTT.

The chain recombines TRBV12-3 or TRBV12-4 with TRBJ1-5; possible D gene TRBD1, 5 bases. V gave up 3 bases and J gave up 4 bases, with 13 bases separating them. The CDR3 length is 15 residues. The CDR3 spells CASSLTGTSNQPQHF. The CDR3 region has the DNA TGTGCCAGCAGTTTGACCGGGACTTCGAATCAGCCCCAGCATTTT.

Within the sample, this clonotype is medium-sized (0.01 to 0.1%). The V gene is TRBV29-1, the J gene TRBJ2-1; weak D call: TRBD1 (6 bases). Trimming removed 5 bases at V and 2 bases at J, with 10 bases between. The germline V gene has CDR1 SQVTM and CDR2 ANQGSEA. This CDR3 is 13 amino acids long. CDR3 residues: CSVPTGTYNEQFF. The CDR3 region has the DNA TGCAGCGTTCCTACAGGGACCTACAATGAGCAGTTCTTC.

The rearrangement uses TRBV11-2 and TRBJ2-2; possible D gene TRBD1, 5 bases. The CDR3 runs 12 residues. The ends were cut back, 11 bases at V and 4 bases at J, with 11 bases in the middle. The germline gives CDR1 SGHAT, CDR2 FQNNGV. In nucleotides, the CDR3 is TGTGCCGGTGGGGCCCTCACCGGGGAGCTGTTTTTT. Encoded protein: CAGGALTGELFF.

This clonotype is deemed medium-sized. The CDR3: CASTQTSGRRETQYF. In nucleotides, the CDR3 is TGTGCCAGCACCCAGACTAGCGGGAGGAGAGAGACCCAGTACTTC. The chain carries TRBV12-3 or TRBV12-4 and TRBJ2-5; 13 bases are shared with TRBD2. J was trimmed by 4 bases and V by 7 bases; bases with no gene match: 6. CDR3 length equals 15 residues.

This clonotype was seen many times. CDR3 residues: CASSYSSNPGQTYEQYF. The CDR3 region has the DNA TGTGCCAGCAGTTACTCCTCAAATCCGGGACAGACCTACGAGCAGTACTTC. This chain joins TRBV6-5 and TRBJ2-7, with 7 bases matching TRBD1. The CDR3 is 17 amino acids. The germline gives CDR1 MNHEY, CDR2 SVGAGI. J lost 2 bases, V lost 0 bases, and 10 bases had no gene match.

The chain couples TRBV7-9 to TRBJ2-3; the D gene could be TRBD1 or TRBD2 (5 bases each). Trimming cost V 2 bases and J 1 base, with 7 bases left between them. This CDR3 is built from 14 residues. Germline-derived CDR1 and CDR2 are SEHNR and FQNEAQ (reference sequence). Here the CDR3 reads CASSLQGGTDTQYF. Written as DNA, the CDR3 is TGTGCCAGCAGCTTACAGGGAGGCACAGATACGCAGTATTTT.

The chain links TRBV27 to TRBJ1-2, with D uncertain. The CDR3 extends over 13 amino acids. CDR1 MNHEY and CDR2 SMNVEV come from the germline V gene (reference sequence). Deletions cut 2 bases from V and 9 bases from J, with 13 bases between. DNA of the CDR3: TGTGCCAGCAGTTTAACGAGGGAGTCTCGCTACACCTTC. Amino acid sequence: CASSLTRESRYTF.

The rearrangement uses TRBV11-1 and TRBJ2-1; 7 bases are a match to TRBD2. From germline, CDR1 is SGHAT and CDR2 FQDESV (reference sequence). Germline trimming cut 2 bases from V and 5 bases from J; bases unmatched to any gene: 3. The CDR3 is 14 amino acids. The CDR3 bases are TGTGCCAGCAGCTTAAGCGGGGAAAACAATGAGCAGTTCTTC. Its translation: CASSLSGENNEQFF.

The chain uses TRBV20-1 and TRBJ2-1; 7 bases fit TRBD2. This CDR3 region has 15 residues. Per the germline V gene, CDR1 is DFQATT and CDR2 is SNEGSKA (reference sequence). The V gene end was trimmed by 0 bases and the J gene end by 2 bases; junction bases not matched to a gene: 4. CDR3 loop: CSAREPGLPYNEQFF. The CDR3 nucleotides are TGCAGTGCTAGAGAACCGGGACTACCCTACAATGAGCAGTTCTTC.

This clonotype was observed a handful of times. J is TRBJ2-7 and V is TRBV12-3 or TRBV12-4; weak D call: TRBD2 (7 bases). Deletions cut 3 bases from V and 0 bases from J, with 15 bases between. The CDR3 sequence is 16 residues long. CDR3 loop: CASSFGWGGLSYEQYF. CDR3 bases: TGTGCCAGCAGTTTCGGGTGGGGGGGGCTCTCCTACGAGCAGTACTTC.